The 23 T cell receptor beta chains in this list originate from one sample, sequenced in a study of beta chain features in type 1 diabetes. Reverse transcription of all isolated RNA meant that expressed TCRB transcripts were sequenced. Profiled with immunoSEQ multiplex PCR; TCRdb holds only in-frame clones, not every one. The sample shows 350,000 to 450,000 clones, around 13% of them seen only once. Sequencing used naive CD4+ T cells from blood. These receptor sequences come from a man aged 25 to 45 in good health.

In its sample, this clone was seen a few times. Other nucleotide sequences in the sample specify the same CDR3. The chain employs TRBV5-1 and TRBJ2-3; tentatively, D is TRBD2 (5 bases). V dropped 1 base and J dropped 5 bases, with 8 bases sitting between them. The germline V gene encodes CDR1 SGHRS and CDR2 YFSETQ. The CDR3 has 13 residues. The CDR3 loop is CASSLRRGDTQYF. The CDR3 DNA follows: TGCGCCAGCAGCTTGCGACGGGGAGATACGCAGTATTTT.

Here the CDR3 reads CASSQSAAGGPDTQYF. In nucleotides, the CDR3 is TGCGCCAGCAGCCAATCCGCGGCGGGAGGGCCAGATACGCAGTATTTT. This chain connects TRBV4-3 to TRBJ2-3, with 9 nucleotides matching TRBD2. Unmatched junction bases numbered 7, after V lost 2 bases and J lost 4 bases. CDR3 length: 16 residues. Germline V gene sequence: CDR1 LGHNA, CDR2 YSLEER.

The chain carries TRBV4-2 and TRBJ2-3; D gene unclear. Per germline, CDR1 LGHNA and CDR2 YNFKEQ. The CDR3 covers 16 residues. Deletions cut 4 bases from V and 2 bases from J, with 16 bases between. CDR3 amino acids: CASSRVARRSTDTQYF. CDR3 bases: TGTGCCAGCAGCCGGGTGGCGAGGCGTTCCACAGATACGCAGTATTTT.

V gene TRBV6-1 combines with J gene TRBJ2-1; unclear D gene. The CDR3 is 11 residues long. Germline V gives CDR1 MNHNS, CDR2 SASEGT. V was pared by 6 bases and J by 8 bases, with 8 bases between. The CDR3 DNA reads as TGTGCCAGCAGCCCCCTCGATGAGCAGTTCTTC. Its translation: CASSPLDEQFF.

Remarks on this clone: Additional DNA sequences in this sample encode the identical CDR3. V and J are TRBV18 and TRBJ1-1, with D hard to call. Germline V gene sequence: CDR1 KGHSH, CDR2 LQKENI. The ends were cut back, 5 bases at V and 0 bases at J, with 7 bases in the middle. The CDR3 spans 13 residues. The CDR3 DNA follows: TGTGCCAGCTCATTGCAGATGAACACTGAAGCTTTCTTT. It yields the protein CASSLQMNTEAFF.

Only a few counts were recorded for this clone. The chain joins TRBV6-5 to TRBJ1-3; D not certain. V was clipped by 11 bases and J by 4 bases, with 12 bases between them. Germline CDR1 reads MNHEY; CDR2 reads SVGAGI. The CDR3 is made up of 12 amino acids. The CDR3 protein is CAGYKGGNTIYF. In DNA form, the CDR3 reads TGTGCCGGTTACAAAGGGGGAAACACCATATATTTT.

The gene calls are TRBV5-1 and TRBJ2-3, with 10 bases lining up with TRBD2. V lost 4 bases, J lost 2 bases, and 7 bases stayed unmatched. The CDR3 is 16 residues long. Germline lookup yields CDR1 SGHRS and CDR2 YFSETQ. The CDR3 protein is CASSKIAGGLTDTQYF. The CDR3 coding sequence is TGCGCCAGCAGCAAGATAGCGGGAGGTCTCACAGATACGCAGTATTTT.

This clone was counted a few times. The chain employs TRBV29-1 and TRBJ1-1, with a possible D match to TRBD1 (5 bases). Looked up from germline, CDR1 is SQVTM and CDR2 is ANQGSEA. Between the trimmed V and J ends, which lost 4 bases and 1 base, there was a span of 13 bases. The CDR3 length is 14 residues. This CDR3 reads CSVVGPGGNTEAFF. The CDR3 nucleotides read TGCAGCGTTGTTGGGCCTGGGGGGAACACTGAAGCTTTCTTT. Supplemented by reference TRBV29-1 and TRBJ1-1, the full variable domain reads SAVISQKPSRDICQRGTSLTIQCQVDSQVTMMFWYRQQPGQSLTLIATANQGSEATYESGFVIDKFPISRPNLTFSTLTVSNMSPEDSSIYLCSVVGPGGNTEAFFGQGTRLTVV.

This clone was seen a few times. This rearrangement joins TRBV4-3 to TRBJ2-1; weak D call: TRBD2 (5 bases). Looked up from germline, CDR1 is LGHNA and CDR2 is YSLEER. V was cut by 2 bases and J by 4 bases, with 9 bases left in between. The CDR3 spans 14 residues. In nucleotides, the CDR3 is TGCGCCAGCAGCCAACGTCTAGCTTACAATGAGCAGTTCTTC. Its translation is CASSQRLAYNEQFF.

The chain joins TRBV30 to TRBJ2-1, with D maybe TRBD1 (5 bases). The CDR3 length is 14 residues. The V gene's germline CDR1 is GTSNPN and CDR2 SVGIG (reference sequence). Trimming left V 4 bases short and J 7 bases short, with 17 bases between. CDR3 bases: TGTGCCTGGAAGGGCAGGGCTAACAGGAATGAGCAGTTCTTC. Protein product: CAWKGRANRNEQFF. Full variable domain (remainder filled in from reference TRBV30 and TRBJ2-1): SQTIHQWPATLVQPVGSPLSLECTVEGTSNPNLYWYRQAAGRGLQLLFYSVGIGQISSEVPQNLSASRPQDRQFILSSKKLLLSDSGFYLCAWKGRANRNEQFFGPGTRLTVL.

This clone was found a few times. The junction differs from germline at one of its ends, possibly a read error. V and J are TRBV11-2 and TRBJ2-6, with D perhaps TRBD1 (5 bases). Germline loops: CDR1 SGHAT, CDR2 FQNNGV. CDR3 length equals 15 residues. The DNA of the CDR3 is TGTGCCAGCAGCTTAGCACAGGCTGGCGCCAACGTCCTGACTTTC. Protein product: CASSLAQAGANVLTF.

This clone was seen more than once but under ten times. The CDR3 nucleotides read TGTGCCAGCAGCTTGGATCCTAGCGGGGACAATGAGCAGTTCTTC. It translates to CASSLDPSGDNEQFF. The chain links TRBV5-4 to TRBJ2-1, with TRBD2 matching 9 bases. Germline loops: CDR1 SGHNT, CDR2 YYREEE (reference sequence). CDR3 length: 15 residues. Losses at the gene ends were 0 bases for V and 5 bases for J; bases not matched to a gene: 3. Using reference TRBV5-4 and TRBJ2-1 for the parts outside the CDR3, the full variable domain is ETGVTQSPTHLIKTRGQQVTLRCSSQSGHNTVSWYQQALGQGPQFIFQYYREEENGRGNFPPRFSGLQFPNYSSELNVNALELDDSALYLCASSLDPSGDNEQFFGPGTRLTVL.

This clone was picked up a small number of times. The CDR3 is CASSILGTSTDTQYF. As DNA, the CDR3 is TGTGCCAGCAGCATACTCGGGACTAGCACAGATACGCAGTATTTT. V and J are TRBV5-4 and TRBJ2-3; possible D gene TRBD2, 6 bases. The CDR3 length is 15 residues. The V end was cut by 4 bases, the J end by 0 bases, with 12 bases between. Germline CDR1 reads SGHNT; CDR2 reads YYREEE (reference sequence). Looking up the rest from reference TRBV5-4 and TRBJ2-3 gives the full variable domain: ETGVTQSPTHLIKTRGQQVTLRCSSQSGHNTVSWYQQALGQGPQFIFQYYREEENGRGNFPPRFSGLQFPNYSSELNVNALELDDSALYLCASSILGTSTDTQYFGPGTRLTVL.

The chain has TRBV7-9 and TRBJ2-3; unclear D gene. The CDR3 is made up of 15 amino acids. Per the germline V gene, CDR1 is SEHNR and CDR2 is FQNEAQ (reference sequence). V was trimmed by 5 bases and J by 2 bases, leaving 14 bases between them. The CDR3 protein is CASSPGEPNTDTQYF. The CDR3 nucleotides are TGTGCCAGCAGCCCTGGGGAACCGAACACAGATACGCAGTATTTT.

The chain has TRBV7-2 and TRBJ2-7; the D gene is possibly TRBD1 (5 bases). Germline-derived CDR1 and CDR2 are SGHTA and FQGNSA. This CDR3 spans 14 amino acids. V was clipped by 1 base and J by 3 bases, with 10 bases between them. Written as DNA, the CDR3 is TGTGCCAGCAGCTTAGACAGGTTGCTCTACGAGCAGTACTTC. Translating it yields CASSLDRLLYEQYF.

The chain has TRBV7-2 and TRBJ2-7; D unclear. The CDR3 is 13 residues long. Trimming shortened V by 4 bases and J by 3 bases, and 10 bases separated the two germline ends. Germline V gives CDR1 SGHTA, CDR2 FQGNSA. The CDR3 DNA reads TGTGCCAGCAGCTCCGACGGAAGCTACGAGCAGTACGTC. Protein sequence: CASSSDGSYEQYV.

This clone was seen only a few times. The CDR3 region has the DNA TGTGCCAGCTCACCAGGTTGGGACCAGTATTTT. It translates to CASSPGWDQYF. This chain uses TRBV18 with TRBJ2-3; D is possibly TRBD1 or TRBD2 (5 bases each). V lost 2 bases to trimming and J lost 12 bases, with 9 bases between them. The CDR3 totals 11 residues. Germline loops: CDR1 KGHSH, CDR2 LQKENI.

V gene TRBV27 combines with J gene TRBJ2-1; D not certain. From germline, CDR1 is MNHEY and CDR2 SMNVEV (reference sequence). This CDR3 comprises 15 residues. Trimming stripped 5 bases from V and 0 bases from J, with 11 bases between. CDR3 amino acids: CASSLSSYSYNEQFF. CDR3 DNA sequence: TGTGCCAGCAGTCTTAGCAGCTACTCCTACAATGAGCAGTTCTTC.

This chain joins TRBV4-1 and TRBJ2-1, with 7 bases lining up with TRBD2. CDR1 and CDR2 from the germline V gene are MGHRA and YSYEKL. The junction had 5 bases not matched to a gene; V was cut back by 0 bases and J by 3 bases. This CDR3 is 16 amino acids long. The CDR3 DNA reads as TGCGCCAGCAGCCAAGATGTGCTAGCGGACTACAATGAGCAGTTCTTC. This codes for CASSQDVLADYNEQFF.

CDR3 bases: TGTGCCATGTCGGCGGATATCAGTAGCACTGAAGCTTTCTTT. Protein: CAMSADISSTEAFF. The rearrangement links TRBV10-3 to TRBJ1-1, with unresolved D. CDR1 and CDR2 from the germline V gene are ENHRY and SYGVKD. The CDR3 contains 14 residues. The V end lost 9 bases, the J end lost 4 bases, and 18 bases lay between the germline ends.

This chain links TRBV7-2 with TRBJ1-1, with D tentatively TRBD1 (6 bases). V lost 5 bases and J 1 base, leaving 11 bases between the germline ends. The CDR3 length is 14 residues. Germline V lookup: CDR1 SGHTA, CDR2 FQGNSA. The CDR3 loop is CASSPSGANTEAFF. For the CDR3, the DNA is TGTGCCAGCAGCCCCTCAGGGGCGAACACTGAAGCTTTCTTT.

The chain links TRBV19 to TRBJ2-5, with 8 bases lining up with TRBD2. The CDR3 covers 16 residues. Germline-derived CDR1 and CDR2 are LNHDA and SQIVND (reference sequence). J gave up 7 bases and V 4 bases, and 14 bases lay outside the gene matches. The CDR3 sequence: CASSTFSGGPSGTQYF. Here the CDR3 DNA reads TGTGCCAGTAGTACCTTCTCGGGAGGGCCGTCGGGGACCCAGTACTTC.

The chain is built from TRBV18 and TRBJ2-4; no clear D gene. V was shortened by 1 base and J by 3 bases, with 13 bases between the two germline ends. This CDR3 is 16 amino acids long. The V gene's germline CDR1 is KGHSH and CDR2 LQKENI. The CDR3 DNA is TGTGCCAGCTCACCACTTCGGTCCCTAGACAAAAACATTCAGTACTTC. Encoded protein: CASSPLRSLDKNIQYF.